This T cell receptor (beta chain) was found in a study of T cells in Graves' hyperthyroidism and ophthalmopathy (dated 2019 in TCRdb). Regarding the complete study: Peripheral blood was collected at initial diagnosis, before any treatment. According to the paper, TCR Vbeta CDR3 sequencing was carried out on more than 120 peripheral blood samples, which came from more than 40 ophthalmopathy, roughly 75 hyperthyroidism and roughly 17 progressor patients. Prospective prediction of ophthalmopathy was tested in an independent validation cohort consisting of some 20 hyperthyroidism patients and more than 15 patients who later progressed to ophthalmopathy. Following sampling, methimazole starting at 30 mg daily was given to hyperthyroidism patients, and high-dose intravenous methylprednisolone was given to ophthalmopathy patients. The roughly 100 discovery patients were randomly divided into training and test sets at a 7:3 ratio. Thyroid tissue and blood T-cell repertoires from about 6 Graves' hyperthyroidism patients were also compared in the study. A discovery cohort of about a hundred patients, approximately 45 with Graves' ophthalmopathy and approximately 57 with stable Graves' hyperthyroidism, was used to find distinguishing TCR V-J signatures. Points the paper makes about the study in general: During validation, the model predicted progression to ophthalmopathy a median of around 7 months ahead of onset, with roughly 65% sensitivity and more than 72% specificity. A model built on a 13 V-J signature distinguished ophthalmopathy from stable hyperthyroidism, reaching approximately 89% sensitivity and around 81% specificity in cross-validation and 80%/75% in testing. Most expanded thyroid clonotypes (frequency above 0.001) were also detected in blood, a finding suggesting that blood repertoires may reflect thyroid immune responses. Sample size was not statistically predetermined, and blinding of investigators to group allocation was not performed.

Spanning cysteine to phenylalanine, the CDR3 consists of 15 amino acids. Only CDR3 DNA is held: 45 bases, read in frame from base 1. Unmatched junction bases come to 9, with V trimmed by 7 bases and J by 2 bases. This clonotype was recorded many times. It lacks a known antigen. The record has no base qualities; no much larger clone is one base away. Ophthalmopathy patients had moderately to severely active disease, Clinical Activity Score of at least 3, NOSPECS grade of at least 4, and duration under 3 months. Patients with uncontrolled infections, other autoimmune diseases, pregnancy or lactation were excluded. Clinical symptoms, serum thyroxine and TRAb, thyroid ultrasound, and orbital computed tomography formed the basis for the diagnoses. PBMCs were separated from about 10 ml of fresh peripheral blood using Ficoll-Paque density gradient centrifugation. Total RNA was extracted using Trizol reagent, and RNA quality was assessed on an Agilent 2100 Bioanalyzer.

The TCR beta CDR3 regions were amplified from the RNA transcripts. The first round of RT-PCR for the TCR CDR3 was performed with the HTBI primer set and the Qiagen OneStep RT-PCR kit. Libraries were constructed in a second round of multiplex PCR, after which size selection and purification were performed. Sequencing of the libraries was done on an Illumina HiSeq2000 using paired-end 100 bp reads. For the original study's pipeline: SOAPnuke was used to process the raw data, removing reads that contained adapters or uncalled bases, had a mean Phred below 15, or lacked an exact match to the constant primer or identifier. COPE v1.2.5 was used to merge the high-quality paired reads, and each unique nucleotide sequence was defined as a clonotype. MiTCR v1.1 was used to align clonotypes to the IMGT TRBV, TRBD and TRBJ reference segments. Only V-J combinations with frequency above 0.0001, covering about 99% of repertoires, were analysed. The TCS score was defined as the ratio of F50 (clonal expansion) to E x V (chaos), calculated using BLOSUM62-based TCRdist between CDR3 peptides within each V-J. Welch's t-statistics and random forest reduced 500 to 550 V-J features to 10 to 15, which were used in a naive Bayes classifier (R e1071). In TCRdb, the public reads were trimmed at Q25 with fastp and aligned with MiXCR, with productive beta chains retained. Identical CDR3 protein sequences are pooled into one entry, listed with their most common genes and DNA. The authors' filters were not applied to this entry. For this sample the table gives 400,000 or so distinct CDR3 sequences, of which over 12% were detected only once. The ten top clones hold 15% to 20% of the sample.

The specimen sequenced was blood. This receptor was obtained from a woman aged 60-75 years with Graves' ophthalmopathy. The chain couples TRBV12-3 or TRBV12-4 to TRBJ2-7; 9 central bases correspond to TRBD2. The DNA is as follows: TGTGCCAGCACCGAATGGCCTAGCGGGACCTACGAGCAGTACTTC. Translated, this is CASTEWPSGTYEQYF.